This TCR beta chain was sequenced for a study of beta chain features in type 1 diabetes. General observations from the study: No resolution was reached here on whether HLA type influences TCRB rearrangement. Researchers report that Type 1 diabetes patients had moderately but significantly shorter TCRB CDR3s across all four CD4+ subsets.

As to this clone: As yet, its antigen is unknown.

V lost 6 bases and J 15 bases, leaving 17 bases between the germline ends. This CDR3 region has 11 residues. Germline V gene lookup returns CDR1 SQVTM and CDR2 ANQGSEA. As every portion of the isolated RNA was reverse transcribed, the sequencing read expressed TCRB transcripts. Method: immunoSEQ multiplex PCR; TCRdb's copy keeps in-frame clones and lacks some. The sample shows around 310,000 clones, less than 15% of them seen only once. CD4+ naive, central memory, regulatory and stem cell-like memory cells were sorted via CD45RO/CCR7/CD25/CD127/CD95/CD27. The sequence was collected from a woman aged 18-29 years with type 1 diabetes. The sequenced sample was naive CD4+ T cells from blood. The rearrangement joins TRBV29-1 to TRBJ1-4; possibly TRBD1 for D (5 bases). CDR3 residues: CSVSQRQLLFF. The CDR3 DNA reads as TGCAGCGTGTCCCAGAGACAGCTCTTGTTTTTT.